This T cell receptor beta chain emerged from a study of OX40 agonist ivuxolimab in advanced cancers. Findings of the study overall: With doses of 0.1 to 3.0 mg/kg, CD4+ and CD8+ blood T cells had undergone clonal expansion by week 6. Certain nonresponders additionally had low normalized T-cell clonal expansion. The 0.1-3.0 mg/kg partial responders had among the lowest clonal expansion.

As concerns this clone: Its antigen is undetermined.

The CDR3 runs 13 residues. Trimming shortened V by 6 bases and J by 8 bases, and 16 bases separated the two germline ends. Looked up from germline, CDR1 is MNHEY and CDR2 is SMNVEV (reference sequence). Only in-frame clones appear in the TCRdb table, and some are missing; sequencing was by immunoSEQ multiplex PCR. The sample lists under 90,000 clones, about four fifths seen once, with less than 2.5% in the top ten. Sequencing was performed on CD4+ or CD8+ T cells sorted from blood, taken in a trial of the OX40 agonist ivuxolimab. The TCR was taken from an adult with an advanced solid tumor such as melanoma, head and neck, liver or kidney cancer. J is TRBJ1-2 and V is TRBV27, with D uncertain. DNA for the CDR3: TGTGCCAGCAGACAGTTGAAGGGCGGCGGCTACACCTTC. It yields the protein CASRQLKGGGYTF.